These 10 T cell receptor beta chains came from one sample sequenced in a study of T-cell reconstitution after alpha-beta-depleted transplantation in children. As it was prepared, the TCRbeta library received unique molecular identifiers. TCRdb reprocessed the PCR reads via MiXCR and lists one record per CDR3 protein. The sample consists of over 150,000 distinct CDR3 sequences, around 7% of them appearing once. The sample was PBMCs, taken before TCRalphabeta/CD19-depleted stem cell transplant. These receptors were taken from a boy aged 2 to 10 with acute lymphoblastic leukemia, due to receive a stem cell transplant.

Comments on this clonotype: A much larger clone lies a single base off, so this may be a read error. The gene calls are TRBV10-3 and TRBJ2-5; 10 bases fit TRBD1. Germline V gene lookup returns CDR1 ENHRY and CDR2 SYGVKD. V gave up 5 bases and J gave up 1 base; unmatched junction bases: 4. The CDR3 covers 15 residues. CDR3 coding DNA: TGTGCCATCAGTAGACAGGGGGCGTTCCAAGAGACCCAGTACTTC. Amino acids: CAISRQGAFQETQYF.

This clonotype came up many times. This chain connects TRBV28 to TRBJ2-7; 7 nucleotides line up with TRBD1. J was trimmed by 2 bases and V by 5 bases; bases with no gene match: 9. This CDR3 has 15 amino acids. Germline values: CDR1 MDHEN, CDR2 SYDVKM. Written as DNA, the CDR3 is TGTGCCAGCAGTACGACTCACAGGGGACCCTACGAGCAGTACTTC. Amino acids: CASSTTHRGPYEQYF.

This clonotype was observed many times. For the CDR3, the DNA is TGTGCCAGCAGCCGTCCGGACAGGACCAATGAGCAGTTCTTC. This gives the protein CASSRPDRTNEQFF. This rearrangement joins TRBV7-2 to TRBJ2-1, with 7 nucleotides matching TRBD1. The CDR3 runs 14 residues. J gave up 6 bases and V 5 bases, and 7 bases lay outside the gene matches. CDR1 SGHTA and CDR2 FQGNSA come from the germline V gene.

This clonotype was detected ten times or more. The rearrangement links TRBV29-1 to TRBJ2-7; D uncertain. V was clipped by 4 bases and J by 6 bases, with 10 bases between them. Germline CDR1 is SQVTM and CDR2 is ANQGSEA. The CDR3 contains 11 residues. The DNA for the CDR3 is TGCAGCGTTGGATTGTTTGGCGAGCAGTACTTC. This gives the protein CSVGLFGEQYF.

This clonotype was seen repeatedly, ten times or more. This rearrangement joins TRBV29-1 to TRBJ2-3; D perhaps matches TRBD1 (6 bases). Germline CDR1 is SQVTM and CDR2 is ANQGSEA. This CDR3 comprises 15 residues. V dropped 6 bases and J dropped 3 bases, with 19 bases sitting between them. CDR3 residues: CSVDVTGTMTDTQYF. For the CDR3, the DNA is TGCAGCGTGGACGTGACAGGCACGATGACAGATACGCAGTATTTT.

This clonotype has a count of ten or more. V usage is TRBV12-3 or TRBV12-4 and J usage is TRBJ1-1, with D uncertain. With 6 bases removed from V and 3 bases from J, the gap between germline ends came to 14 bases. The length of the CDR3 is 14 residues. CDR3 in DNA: TGTGCCAGCAGCATCATGATTGGGGACACTGAAGCTTTCTTT. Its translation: CASSIMIGDTEAFF.

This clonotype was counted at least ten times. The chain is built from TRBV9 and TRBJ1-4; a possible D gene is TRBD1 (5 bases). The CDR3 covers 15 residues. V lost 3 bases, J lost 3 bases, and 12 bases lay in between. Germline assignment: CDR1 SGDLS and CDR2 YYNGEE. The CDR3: CASSGSGTANEKLFF. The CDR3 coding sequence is TGTGCCAGCAGCGGATCCGGGACGGCTAATGAAAAACTGTTTTTT.

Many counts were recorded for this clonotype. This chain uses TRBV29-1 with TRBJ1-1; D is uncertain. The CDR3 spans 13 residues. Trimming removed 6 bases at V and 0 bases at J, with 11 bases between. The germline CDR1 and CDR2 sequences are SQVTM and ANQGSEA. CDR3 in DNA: TGCAGCGTCCAAGACACCGTGAACACTGAAGCTTTCTTT. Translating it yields CSVQDTVNTEAFF.

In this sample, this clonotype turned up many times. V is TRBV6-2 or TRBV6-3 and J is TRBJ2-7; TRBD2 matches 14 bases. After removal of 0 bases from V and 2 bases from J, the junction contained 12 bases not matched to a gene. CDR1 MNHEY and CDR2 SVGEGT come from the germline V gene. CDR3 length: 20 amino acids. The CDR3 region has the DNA TGTGCCAGCAGTTACTCCTCCGGGACTAGCGGGAGCGGGGAGGCCTACGAGCAGTACTTC. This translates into CASSYSSGTSGSGEAYEQYF.

DNA for the CDR3: TGTGCCAGCAGTCTCGACGGTACAACTAATGAAAAACTGTTTTTT. Its protein product is CASSLDGTTNEKLFF. The rearrangement joins TRBV12-3 or TRBV12-4 to TRBJ1-4; D unresolved. The CDR3 runs 15 residues. With 5 bases removed from V and 0 bases from J, the gap between germline ends came to 10 bases.